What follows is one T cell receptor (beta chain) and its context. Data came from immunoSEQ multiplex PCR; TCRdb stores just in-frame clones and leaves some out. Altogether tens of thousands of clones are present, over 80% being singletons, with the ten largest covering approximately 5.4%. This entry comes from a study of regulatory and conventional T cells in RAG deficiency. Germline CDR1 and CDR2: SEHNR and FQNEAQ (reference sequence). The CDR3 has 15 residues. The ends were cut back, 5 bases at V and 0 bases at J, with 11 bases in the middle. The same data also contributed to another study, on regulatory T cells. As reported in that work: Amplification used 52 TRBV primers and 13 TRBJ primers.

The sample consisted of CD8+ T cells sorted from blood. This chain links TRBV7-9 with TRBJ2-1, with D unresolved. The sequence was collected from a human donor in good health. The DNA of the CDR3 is TGTGCCAGCAGCCCGCCCGGTAGCTCCTACAATGAGCAGTTCTTC. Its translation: CASSPPGSSYNEQFF. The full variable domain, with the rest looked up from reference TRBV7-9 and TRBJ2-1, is DTGVSQNPRHKITKRGQNVTFRCDPISEHNRLYWYRQTLGQGPEFLTYFQNEAQLEKSRLLSDRFSAERPKGSFSTLEIQRTEQGDSAMYLCASSPPGSSYNEQFFGPGTRLTVL.